This passage covers 3 T cell receptor beta chains from one sample sequenced in a study of cytomegalovirus exposure and HLA in healthy donors. Primers: 60 Vbeta forward and 13 Jbeta reverse. TCRdb's copy holds only in-frame clones and misses some; the assay was immunoSEQ multiplex PCR. This sample has just under 95,000 clones, with around four fifths found just once. The material sequenced was PBMCs. These receptors originate from a woman aged 18-29 years in good health and CMV-seropositive.

This clone was counted only a few times. The rearrangement joins TRBV7-9 to TRBJ2-6, with D possibly being TRBD2 (5 bases). Trimming removed 3 bases at V and 0 bases at J, with 6 bases between. The germline gives CDR1 SEHNR, CDR2 FQNEAQ (reference sequence). The CDR3 contains 15 residues. The CDR3 protein is CASSFEGSGANVLTF. Here the CDR3 DNA reads TGTGCCAGCAGCTTTGAGGGCTCTGGGGCCAACGTCCTGACTTTC.

CDR3 loop: CASSQGSGANTGELFF. The CDR3 DNA follows: TGCGCCAGCAGCCAAGGGTCGGGGGCGAACACCGGGGAGCTGTTTTTT. V usage is TRBV4-1 and J usage is TRBJ2-2; possible D gene TRBD2, 6 bases. V gave up 1 base and J gave up 0 bases, with 9 bases separating them. The CDR3 has 16 residues. Germline CDR1 reads MGHRA; CDR2 reads YSYEKL.

The V call is TRBV5-8, the J call TRBJ1-4; 7 bases fit TRBD1. The CDR3 spans 14 residues. The germline CDR1 and CDR2 sequences are SGHTS and YDEGEE. The V segment lost 2 bases and the J segment 6 bases; nucleotides outside the gene matches: 4. The CDR3 region is CASSLGDSYEKLFF. The CDR3 DNA follows: TGTGCCAGCAGCTTAGGGGACAGCTATGAAAAACTGTTTTTT.